These 19 T cell receptor beta chains were sequenced from one sample in a study of T cell repertoires in cytomegalovirus infection. MiXCR was run by TCRdb on the reads, yielding one entry per CDR3 protein. Here the sample spans about 260,000 distinct CDR3 sequences, less than 9.5% being singletons. The source material was PBMCs. Receptors were obtained from a human donor in good health (CMV status not recorded). Some clones in this sample may be carry-over from other donors' samples.

This sequence joins TRBV6-1 and TRBJ2-3; the match to TRBD1 covers 8 bases. The CDR3 length is 15 residues. V lost 6 bases to trimming and J lost 0 bases; unmatched junction nucleotides: 5. Germline values: CDR1 MNHNS, CDR2 SASEGT. CDR3 region: CASRLGQGSTDTQYF. CDR3 nucleotide sequence: TGTGCCAGCAGGTTAGGACAGGGAAGCACAGATACGCAGTATTTT.

The CDR3 nucleotides are TGTGCCAGCAGCTTATCCGGGACAGTATTAGAGACCCAGTACTTC. Protein product: CASSLSGTVLETQYF. V and J are TRBV7-2 and TRBJ2-5; 7 nucleotides align to TRBD1. Germline-derived CDR1 and CDR2 are SGHTA and FQGNSA. The CDR3 spans 15 residues. Losses at the gene ends were 2 bases for V and 4 bases for J; bases not matched to a gene: 7.

This clonotype was detected many times. The chain has TRBV7-2 and TRBJ2-2; either TRBD1 or TRBD2 may supply D (6 bases each). The CDR3 has 15 amino acids. Germline V gene sequence: CDR1 SGHTA, CDR2 FQGNSA. V was cut by 5 bases and J by 0 bases, with 10 bases left in between. DNA of the CDR3: TGTGCCAGCAGCACGGGGGCTCCGAACACCGGGGAGCTGTTTTTT. Amino acids: CASSTGAPNTGELFF.

The V gene is TRBV20-1, the J gene TRBJ1-1; 7 bases are a match to TRBD1. The CDR3 is 11 amino acids. J was trimmed by 11 bases and V by 4 bases; bases with no gene match: 7. Germline CDR1 is DFQATT and CDR2 is SNEGSKA (reference sequence). The CDR3 region is CSAMTGRGAFF. In DNA form, the CDR3 reads TGCAGTGCTATGACAGGGCGCGGGGCTTTCTTT.

The V and J genes are TRBV5-1 and TRBJ1-6, with D unresolved. The CDR3 extends over 15 amino acids. CDR1 and CDR2 from the germline V gene are SGHRS and YFSETQ. Between the trimmed V and J ends, which lost 0 bases and 7 bases, there was a span of 11 bases. CDR3 bases: TGCGCCAGCAGCTTGGAGGGCAGAGAAAATTCACCCCTCCACTTT. Protein sequence: CASSLEGRENSPLHF.

In this sample, this clonotype turned up many times. The genes are TRBV7-8 and TRBJ1-1; unclear D gene. V lost 2 bases, J lost 0 bases, and 7 bases lay in between. Per germline, CDR1 SGHVS and CDR2 FQNEAQ. The CDR3 consists of 14 residues. The CDR3 DNA sequence: TGTGCCAGCAGCTTATACAGCCTGAACACTGAAGCTTTCTTT. It is translated as CASSLYSLNTEAFF.

This sequence joins TRBV19 and TRBJ1-1, with TRBD1 as a possible D gene (6 bases). This CDR3 has 14 amino acids. Germline V gene lookup returns CDR1 LNHDA and CDR2 SQIVND (reference sequence). Trimming removed 7 bases at V and 3 bases at J, with 15 bases between. The CDR3 spells CASTKQGQYTEAFF. CDR3 sequence (DNA): TGTGCCAGTACCAAACAGGGCCAATACACTGAAGCTTTCTTT.

The chain uses TRBV28 and TRBJ1-2; D gene uncertain. The germline V gene encodes CDR1 MDHEN and CDR2 SYDVKM. This CDR3 comprises 12 residues. V lost 1 base and J 6 bases, leaving 6 bases between the germline ends. The CDR3 region is CASSLSPDGYTF. CDR3 DNA sequence: TGTGCCAGCAGTTTATCCCCAGATGGCTACACCTTC.

The chain's CDR3 is CSVGGVQTQYF. The CDR3 DNA follows: TGCAGCGTCGGGGGGGTTCAGACGCAGTATTTT. The chain is built from TRBV29-1 and TRBJ2-3; 8 nucleotides match TRBD2. Germline V gives CDR1 SQVTM, CDR2 ANQGSEA. Trimming at V came to 6 bases and at J to 9 bases, leaving 5 bases not matched to a gene. This CDR3 contains 11 residues.

This clonotype was recorded many times. The V gene is TRBV7-2, the J gene TRBJ2-5; 12 bases line up with TRBD2. Germline values: CDR1 SGHTA, CDR2 FQGNSA. With 6 bases clipped from V and 5 bases from J, the junction kept 13 bases outside the gene matches. The CDR3 loop spans 17 amino acids. The CDR3 nucleotides are TGTGCCAGCAGGACGACTTGGGCTAGCGGGGGGGCGGAGACCCAGTACTTC. Amino acid sequence: CASRTTWASGGAETQYF.

There are many counts of this clonotype. The CDR3 DNA is TGTGCCAGCAGTCCTTACAGGGGTACTGGAAACACCATATATTTT. It specifies CASSPYRGTGNTIYF. The chain has TRBV27 and TRBJ1-3, with 7 bases fitting TRBD1. The CDR3 is 15 amino acids. Germline CDR1 reads MNHEY; CDR2 reads SMNVEV (reference sequence). V lost 5 bases, J lost 2 bases, and 6 bases stayed unmatched.

This clonotype was seen many times. This chain uses TRBV7-2 with TRBJ2-1; 11 nucleotides agree with TRBD2. The germline gives CDR1 SGHTA, CDR2 FQGNSA. Trimming removed 4 bases from V and 4 bases from J; junction bases left unmatched: 3. The CDR3 runs 15 residues. The CDR3 reads CASSSRLAGYNEQFF. CDR3 sequence (DNA): TGTGCCAGCAGCTCCCGACTAGCGGGATACAATGAGCAGTTCTTC. The entire variable domain, with the rest obtained from reference TRBV7-2 and TRBJ2-1, is as follows: GAGVSQSPSNKVTEKGKDVELRCDPISGHTALYWYRQSLGQGLEFLIYFQGNSAPDKSGLPSDRFSAERTGGSVSTLTIQRTQQEDSAVYLCASSSRLAGYNEQFFGPGTRLTVL.

This clonotype came up a few times. V is TRBV6-5 and J is TRBJ2-7; no reliable D call. Trimming shortened V by 6 bases and J by 0 bases, and 15 bases separated the two germline ends. Looked up from germline, CDR1 is MNHEY and CDR2 is SVGAGI. The CDR3 contains 15 residues. CDR3 in amino acids: CASSPIQSHSYEQYF. The CDR3 nucleotides are TGTGCCAGCAGCCCGATCCAAAGCCACTCCTACGAGCAGTACTTC.

At least ten counts were recorded for this clonotype. This sequence joins TRBV7-2 and TRBJ1-5; D remains unclear. Trimming shortened V by 7 bases and J by 1 base, and 11 bases separated the two germline ends. CDR1 and CDR2 from the germline V gene are SGHTA and FQGNSA. This CDR3 is built from 14 residues. CDR3 DNA sequence: TGTGCCAGCACCCCGGGTGGGAGCAATCAGCCCCAGCATTTT. It translates to CASTPGGSNQPQHF.

This clonotype was seen many times. The chain has TRBV5-1 and TRBJ2-2; a weak D match, TRBD2 (5 bases). Germline loops: CDR1 SGHRS, CDR2 YFSETQ. The ends were cut back, 3 bases at V and 4 bases at J, with 34 bases in the middle. The CDR3 is made up of 22 amino acids. The CDR3 sequence is CASSSVRAQGGGIRGSTGELFF. CDR3 DNA sequence: TGCGCCAGCAGCTCCGTCCGGGCCCAAGGAGGCGGTATTAGAGGGTCCACCGGGGAGCTGTTTTTT.

This clonotype was observed at least ten times. V usage is TRBV19 and J usage is TRBJ1-1, with D possibly matching TRBD1 (5 bases). The CDR3 length is 15 residues. Germline loops: CDR1 LNHDA, CDR2 SQIVND (reference sequence). Trimming took 6 bases from V and 1 from J, leaving 15 bases between them. This chain's CDR3 is CASRAQYGGNTEAFF. The CDR3 DNA reads TGTGCCAGTAGGGCCCAGTACGGGGGGAACACTGAAGCTTTCTTT.

This clonotype occurred many times. The CDR3 protein is CASSEPRGLGTDTQYF. The CDR3 nucleotides read TGTGCCAGCAGTGAACCCCGGGGTCTGGGCACAGATACGCAGTATTTT. The chain has TRBV28 and TRBJ2-3; possible D gene TRBD2, 5 bases. There are 16 residues in the CDR3. Trimming took off 5 bases at V and 1 base at J, with 16 bases between the two ends. Germline V lookup: CDR1 MDHEN, CDR2 SYDVKM.

This clonotype has at least ten counts. J is TRBJ1-1 and V is TRBV4-2; TRBD1 matches 10 bases. The J segment lost 1 base and the V segment lost 0 bases, leaving 2 bases of the junction unmatched. Germline V gene sequence: CDR1 LGHNA, CDR2 YNFKEQ. This CDR3 spans 16 amino acids. In DNA form, the CDR3 reads TGTGCCAGCAGCCAAGATAGGACAGGGGGGAACACTGAAGCTTTCTTT. It is translated as CASSQDRTGGNTEAFF.

This clonotype was recorded at least ten times. The rearrangement uses TRBV7-2 and TRBJ2-1; 8 nucleotides agree with TRBD1. Germline V gene data show CDR1 as SGHTA and CDR2 as FQGNSA. V lost 5 bases, J lost 7 bases, and 10 bases stayed unmatched. The CDR3 loop spans 15 amino acids. The CDR3 DNA sequence: TGTGCCAGCAGCCCTAGGACAGGGCAAGGTAATGAGCAGTTCTTC. This sequence encodes CASSPRTGQGNEQFF.